The 27 T cell receptor beta chains given below trace back to one sample, sequenced in a study of tissue T cells after allogeneic stem cell transplantation. The time point is: mouse harvest day 7 after allogeneic transplant. The graft held 10^6 splenic CD5+ T cells and 10^7 T-cell-depleted bone marrow cells. Only in-frame clones appear in the TCRdb table, and some are missing; sequencing was by immunoSEQ multiplex PCR. The data contain about 9,000 clones, 40% to 55% of them seen just once; the ten biggest clones take up over 7%. Sequences were obtained from gut tissue. These receptors came from a female BALB/c mouse given C57BL/6 T cells with graft-versus-host disease after an allogeneic hematopoietic cell transplant.

The sample holds a few counts of this clone. The listed genes are named as in mouse. The CDR3 goes on 1 residue after the read ends, and that part is filled in from the germline J gene. The V and J genes are TRBV16 and TRBJ1-3; D not resolved. Germline V gene data show CDR1 as SGHSA and CDR2 as FRNQAP. CDR3 size: 14 residues. V was pared by 2 bases and J by 0 bases, with 5 bases between. The CDR3 spells CASSLHNSGNTLYF. Incomplete CDR3 DNA: TGTGCAAGCAGCTTACACAATTCTGGAAATACGCTCTAT.

For this clone: The gene names given are mouse names. The read falls 1 residue short of the CDR3 end, and the missing part is taken from the germline J gene. V and J are TRBV26 and TRBJ2-4; D is ambiguous. Germline V gene sequence: CDR1 KGHPV, CDR2 FQNQEV (reference sequence). The CDR3 spans 11 residues. The ends were cut back, 4 bases at V and 4 bases at J, with 3 bases in the middle. The CDR3 region is CASSQKNTLYF. CDR3 DNA (partial): TGTGCCAGCAGTCAGAAAAACACCTTGTAC. Variable domain in full (rest from reference TRBV26 and TRBJ2-4): NSKVIQTPRYLVKGQGQKAKMRCIPEKGHPVVFWYQQNKNNEFKFLINFQNQEVLQQIDMTEKRFSAECPSNSPCSLEIQSSEAGDSALYLCASSQKNTLYFGAGTRLSVL.

Comment on this clone: Mouse gene names apply. The read finishes 1 residue shy of the CDR3 end, and the germline J gene is used to complete it. This sequence joins TRBV14 and TRBJ2-5; 10 bases line up with TRBD2. V shed 1 base and J 3 bases; nucleotides not matched to a gene: 2. This CDR3 comprises 15 residues. The germline V gene encodes CDR1 SGHDT and CDR2 FRDEAV. The CDR3 reads CASSFAGGAQDTQYF. The sequenced CDR3 bases are TGTGCCAGCAGTTTCGCTGGGGGGGCGCAAGACACCCAGTAC.

As regards this clone: Here the gene names and germline are mouse. The chain's CDR3 is CASSRGDTLYF. Partial CDR3 DNA: TGTGCCAGCTCTAGAGGAGACACCTTGTAC. The genes are TRBV12-2 and TRBJ2-4; no clear D. Read sequence stops 1 residue before the CDR3 end, and the germline J gene provides the missing end. V was cut by 3 bases and J by 7 bases, with 7 bases left in between. The germline CDR1 and CDR2 sequences are SGHLS and HYDKME. The CDR3 extends over 11 amino acids.

Regarding this clone: Germline and genes here are mouse. The read ends 1 residue before the CDR3 terminus; that terminus is restored from the germline J gene. This chain joins TRBV5 and TRBJ1-3; 10 nucleotides align to TRBD1. The CDR3 length is 13 residues. Germline CDR1 and CDR2: LGHNA and YNLKQL (reference sequence). The V and J ends lost 3 bases and 8 bases, in that order; junction bases with no gene match: 1. Partial CDR3 DNA: TGTGCCAGCAGCCAGGGGACAGGGGATACGCTCTAT. As protein: CASSQGTGDTLY. The whole CDR3 protein is CASSQGTGDTLYF.

In this sample, this clone turned up a few times. These gene names are mouse names. The CDR3 extends 1 residue past the end of the read, so its final part is completed from the germline J gene. The chain uses TRBV5 and TRBJ2-5; weak D call: TRBD1 (6 bases). Between the trimmed V and J ends, which lost 0 bases and 3 bases, there was a span of 10 bases. Germline V gives CDR1 LGHNA, CDR2 YNLKQL (reference sequence). The CDR3 runs 15 residues. The chain's CDR3 is CASSQDRGLQDTQYF. The covered CDR3 bases are TGTGCCAGCAGCCAAGACAGGGGCCTGCAAGACACCCAGTAC.

Comments on this clone: Germline and genes here are mouse. Coverage ceases 1 residue before the CDR3 finishes, and the germline J gene fills in the end. This chain links TRBV26 with TRBJ1-4; 10 bases fit TRBD1. V dropped 4 bases and J dropped 7; count of bases not matched to a gene: 6. The CDR3 is 15 amino acids. CDR1 is KGHPV and CDR2 is FQNQEV in the germline V gene (reference sequence). The CDR3 sequence: CASSPDRGGGERLFF. Partial CDR3 DNA: TGTGCCAGCAGTCCGGACAGGGGGGGAGGCGAAAGATTATTT. Using reference TRBV26 and TRBJ1-4 for the parts outside the CDR3, the full variable domain is NSKVIQTPRYLVKGQGQKAKMRCIPEKGHPVVFWYQQNKNNEFKFLINFQNQEVLQQIDMTEKRFSAECPSNSPCSLEIQSSEAGDSALYLCASSPDRGGGERLFFGHGTKLSVL.

Concerning this clone: Each gene name is a mouse one. With the read ending 1 residue before the CDR3 end, the germline J gene is used to fill in that end. V gene TRBV29 combines with J gene TRBJ2-5; D call uncertain. This CDR3 has 13 amino acids. Trimming left V 0 bases short and J 6 bases short, with 7 bases between. Germline CDR1 MSHET, CDR2 SYDVDS. The part of the CDR3 DNA that was read is TGTGCTAGCAGTTTATCAGGATCTGACACCCAGTAC. The encoded protein is CASSLSGSDTQY. The CDR3 as a whole reads CASSLSGSDTQYF.

On this clone: Germline and genes here are mouse. The sequenced fragment ends 1 residue before the CDR3 boundary, so the rest is inferred from the germline J gene. This chain joins TRBV26 and TRBJ2-5, with D maybe TRBD1 (5 bases). CDR1 KGHPV and CDR2 FQNQEV come from the germline V gene (reference sequence). CDR3 length equals 12 residues. V was cut by 5 bases and J by 3 bases, with 6 bases left in between. The CDR3 DNA, read in part, is TGTGCCAGCAGTGGACATCAAGACACCCAGTAC. This translates into CASSGHQDTQY. The CDR3 in full is CASSGHQDTQYF.

About this clone itself: Each gene name is a mouse one. The CDR3 end falls 1 residue outside the read, so it is completed with the germline J gene. V and J are TRBV3 and TRBJ2-4; TRBD2 matches at 7 bases. Germline assignment: CDR1 SNHLY and CDR2 FYNGKV (reference sequence). The V gene end was trimmed by 1 base and the J gene end by 1 base; junction bases not matched to a gene: 2. This CDR3 is built from 15 residues. The CDR3 region is CASSLVLGGQNTLYF. The sequenced CDR3 bases are TGTGCCAGCAGCTTAGTGCTGGGGGGTCAAAACACCTTGTAC. Supplemented by reference TRBV3 and TRBJ2-4, the full variable domain reads GPKVLQIPSHQIIDMGQMVTLNCDPVSNHLYFYWYKQILGQQMEFLVNFYNGKVMEKSKLFKDQFSVERPDGSYFTLKIQPTALEDSAVYFCASSLVLGGQNTLYFGAGTRLSVL.

To note about this clone: Gene names and germline refer to mouse. The CDR3 goes on 1 residue after the read ends, and that part is filled in from the germline J gene. This chain uses TRBV20 with TRBJ1-1; D ambiguous. CDR3 length: 13 residues. Germline V gene data show CDR1 as GFQATS and CDR2 as STVNSAI. V lost 0 bases and J 0 bases, leaving 5 bases between the germline ends. Partial CDR3 DNA: TGTGGTGCTAGGGAGGCAACAAACACAGAAGTCTTC. Amino acid sequence: CGAREATNTEVF. The whole CDR3 protein reads CGAREATNTEVFF.

In the case of this clone: The germline and genes are mouse ones. Coverage ceases 1 residue before the CDR3 finishes, and the germline J gene fills in the end. The chain carries TRBV4 and TRBJ2-4; the match to TRBD2 covers 7 bases. The CDR3 sequence is 15 residues long. With V trimmed by 4 bases and J by 0 bases, 4 bases remained unmatched. The germline gives CDR1 LGHDT, CDR2 YNNKQL (reference sequence). The chain's CDR3 is CASSFDWASQNTLYF. Incomplete CDR3 DNA: TGTGCCAGCAGCTTTGACTGGGCTAGTCAAAACACCTTGTAC.

For this clone: The gene names here belong to mouse. The CDR3 extends 1 residue past the end of the read, so its final part is completed from the germline J gene. The same CDR3 arises from other DNA sequences in this sample as well. V and J are TRBV3 and TRBJ1-3; D not resolved. The CDR3 length is 14 residues. Trimming stripped 4 bases from V and 0 bases from J, with 7 bases between. The germline V gene encodes CDR1 SNHLY and CDR2 FYNGKV (reference sequence). CDR3 DNA (partial): TGTGCCAGCAGCTCACAAAATTCTGGAAATACGCTCTAT. This translates into CASSSQNSGNTLY. Given in full, the CDR3 is CASSSQNSGNTLYF. The full variable domain, with the rest looked up from reference TRBV3 and TRBJ1-3, is GPKVLQIPSHQIIDMGQMVTLNCDPVSNHLYFYWYKQILGQQMEFLVNFYNGKVMEKSKLFKDQFSVERPDGSYFTLKIQPTALEDSAVYFCASSSQNSGNTLYFGEGSRLIVV.

On this clone itself: Gene names follow the mouse nomenclature. The CDR3 end lies 1 residue beyond the end of the read and is filled in from the germline J gene. The rearrangement links TRBV12-1 to TRBJ1-2, with 8 bases identical to TRBD1. The germline CDR1 and CDR2 sequences are SGHSN and HYEKVE. After removal of 4 bases from V and 4 bases from J, the junction contained 1 base not matched to a gene. The CDR3 length is 12 residues. CDR3 protein: CASSQGASDYTF. The part of the CDR3 DNA that was read is TGTGCCAGCTCCCAGGGGGCCTCCGACTACACC.

Notes on this clone: Genes and germline are mouse. Coverage ceases 1 residue before the CDR3 finishes, and the germline J gene fills in the end. The chain combines TRBV26 with TRBJ2-3; D not certain. CDR1 is KGHPV and CDR2 is FQNQEV in the germline V gene (reference sequence). Deletions cut 0 bases from V and 2 bases from J, with 6 bases between. This CDR3 has 14 residues. Incomplete CDR3 DNA: TGTGCCAGCAGTCTGTCACCATTTGCAGAAACGCTGTAT. Its translation is CASSLSPFAETLY. The entire CDR3 sequence reads CASSLSPFAETLYF. The whole variable domain, filled in from reference TRBV26 and TRBJ2-3, reads NSKVIQTPRYLVKGQGQKAKMRCIPEKGHPVVFWYQQNKNNEFKFLINFQNQEVLQQIDMTEKRFSAECPSNSPCSLEIQSSEAGDSALYLCASSLSPFAETLYFGSGTRLTVL.

Points on this clone: Each gene name is a mouse one. Read coverage stops 1 residue before the CDR3 terminus; the germline J gene supplies the remainder. This chain links TRBV2 with TRBJ1-4; the match to TRBD1 covers 8 bases. V lost 0 bases to trimming and J lost 2 bases; unmatched junction nucleotides: 2. CDR1 is LGHNA, CDR2 YSYQKL, per germline. This CDR3 is 16 amino acids long. The CDR3 sequence is CASSQDHRGSNERLFF. The sequenced CDR3 bases are TGTGCCAGCAGCCAAGATCACAGGGGGTCCAACGAAAGATTATTT.

For this clone: Gene names and germline match the mouse. The read is 1 residue too short to cover the CDR3 end, so that end is filled in from the germline J gene. V is TRBV13-1 and J is TRBJ2-5; D ambiguous. The CDR3 has 14 residues. V was clipped by 1 base and J by 0 bases, with 6 bases between them. Germline values: CDR1 NSHNY, CDR2 SYGAGN. The DNA read from the CDR3 is TGTGCCAGCAGTGATATGGCAAACCAAGACACCCAGTAC. It encodes CASSDMANQDTQY. Given in full, the CDR3 is CASSDMANQDTQYF.

As regards this clone: Mouse gene names and germline throughout. The read halts 1 residue ahead of the CDR3 end, with the missing end drawn from the germline J gene. J is TRBJ2-7 and V is TRBV16; 7 nucleotides align to TRBD2. This CDR3 is built from 13 residues. Germline CDR1 and CDR2: SGHSA and FRNQAP. Trimming took 3 bases from V and 4 from J; bases not matched to a gene: 3. The part of the CDR3 DNA that was read is TGTGCAAGCAGCTTCACTGGGGTATATGAACAGTAC. This encodes CASSFTGVYEQY. The entire CDR3 reads CASSFTGVYEQYF.

About this clone itself: Here the gene names and germline are mouse. The sequenced CDR3 bases are TGTGCCAGCAGCTTAGGGACAGCAAATACGCTCTAT. Encoded protein: CASSLGTANTLY. The CDR3, in full, reads CASSLGTANTLYF. The J gene is TRBJ1-3, the V gene TRBV3; possible D gene TRBD1, 6 bases. The read stops 1 residue short of the end of the CDR3; the missing end is completed from the germline J gene. This CDR3 region has 13 residues. The V end was cut by 1 base, the J end by 6 bases, with 7 bases between. From germline, CDR1 is SNHLY and CDR2 FYNGKV (reference sequence). The whole variable domain, remainder taken from reference TRBV3 and TRBJ1-3, is GPKVLQIPSHQIIDMGQMVTLNCDPVSNHLYFYWYKQILGQQMEFLVNFYNGKVMEKSKLFKDQFSVERPDGSYFTLKIQPTALEDSAVYFCASSLGTANTLYFGEGSRLIVV.

Worth noting for this clone: Any gene name here is a mouse gene name. The DNA read from the CDR3 is TGTGCCAGCAGTATAGGACCTGGGGGGTATGAACAGTAC. Translation: CASSIGPGGYEQY. The full CDR3 protein is CASSIGPGGYEQYF. The rearrangement links TRBV19 to TRBJ2-7; 8 bases are a match to TRBD2. The missing CDR3 end, 1 residue past where the read stops, is filled in from the germline J gene. V lost 0 bases to trimming and J lost 4 bases; unmatched junction nucleotides: 3. Germline values: CDR1 FNHDT, CDR2 SITEND (reference sequence). This CDR3 has 14 amino acids.

Remarks on this clone: The listed genes are named as in mouse. The read gets to within 1 residue of the CDR3 end, and the germline J gene fills in the rest. V is TRBV3 and J is TRBJ2-5, with D possibly matching TRBD2 (5 bases). From germline, CDR1 is SNHLY and CDR2 FYNGKV (reference sequence). The CDR3 extends over 14 amino acids. V shed 2 bases and J shed 3 bases, with 9 bases lying between them. The part of the CDR3 DNA that was read is TGTGCCAGCAGCTTAATGGCTGGGCAAGACACCCAGTAC. The encoded protein is CASSLMAGQDTQY. The CDR3 as a whole reads CASSLMAGQDTQYF.

About this clone itself: Genes and germline are mouse. The sequence runs out 1 residue before the end of the CDR3; the remainder is reconstructed from the germline J gene. The chain combines TRBV1 with TRBJ1-1; 11 bases agree with TRBD1. Per the germline V gene, CDR1 is NSQYPW and CDR2 is LRSPGD (reference sequence). V dropped 3 bases and J dropped 1; count of bases not matched to a gene: 1. The CDR3 is 15 residues long. CDR3 DNA, as far as it was read: TGCACCTGCAGTGCCGGGACAGGGGGGAACACAGAAGTCTTC. Translating gives CTCSAGTGGNTEVF. The whole CDR3 reads CTCSAGTGGNTEVFF. Full variable domain (outside the CDR3, taken from reference TRBV1 and TRBJ1-1): VTLLEQNPRWRLVPRGQAVNLRCILKNSQYPWMSWYQQDLQKQLQWLFTLRSPGDKEVKSLPGADYLATRVTDTELRLQVANMSQGRTLYCTCSAGTGGNTEVFFGKGTRLTVV.

As to this clone: Gene names are the mouse ones. The read is 1 residue too short to cover the CDR3 end, so that end is filled in from the germline J gene. V gene TRBV26 combines with J gene TRBJ2-1, with TRBD1 matching 9 bases. Germline CDR1 reads KGHPV; CDR2 reads FQNQEV (reference sequence). This CDR3 contains 14 residues. Losses at the gene ends were 3 bases for V and 7 bases for J; bases not matched to a gene: 4. The CDR3 sequence: CASSLNRGLAEQFF. The part of the CDR3 DNA that was read is TGTGCCAGCAGTCTCAACAGGGGGCTCGCTGAGCAGTTC.

Concerning this clone itself: Gene names are the mouse ones. The sequenced CDR3 bases are TGTGCCAGCAGTCTGTCAGGGGGCCAAGACACCCAGTAC. This encodes CASSLSGGQDTQY. The whole CDR3 region reads CASSLSGGQDTQYF. The chain is built from TRBV24 and TRBJ2-5; 7 bases align to TRBD1. The CDR3 extends 1 residue past the end of the read, so its final part is completed from the germline J gene. There are 14 residues in the CDR3. Germline lookup yields CDR1 KGHTA and CDR2 FRNEEI. V was pared by 1 base and J by 2 bases, with 0 bases of the junction left unmatched.

This clone was seen a single time. Genes and germline come from the mouse. The CDR3 reads CASSLGTQNTLYF. Partial CDR3 DNA: TGTGCCAGCAGTCTTGGGACTCAAAACACCTTGTAC. The V gene is TRBV26, the J gene TRBJ2-4; D possibly matches TRBD1 or TRBD2 (5 bases each). The read ends 1 residue early relative to the CDR3; the germline J gene fills the gap. Germline assignment: CDR1 KGHPV and CDR2 FQNQEV (reference sequence). Trimming removed 3 bases from V and 2 bases from J, with 6 bases in between. CDR3 length: 13 residues.

Comment on this clone: Just one base apart from a much larger clone, this may be a read error. The gene names given are mouse names. Read sequence stops 1 residue before the CDR3 end, and the germline J gene provides the missing end. The rearrangement joins TRBV13-2 to TRBJ2-3; D is perhaps TRBD1 or TRBD2 (6 bases each). Germline loops: CDR1 NNHNN, CDR2 SYGAGS (reference sequence). V was shortened by 0 bases and J by 4 bases, with 12 bases between the two germline ends. CDR3 length equals 15 residues. The CDR3 here is CASGDGFGGTETLYF. Incomplete CDR3 DNA: TGTGCCAGCGGTGATGGGTTTGGGGGCACAGAAACGCTGTAT.

As regards this clone: Any gene name here is a mouse gene name. The CDR3 end falls 1 residue outside the read, so it is completed with the germline J gene. Different DNA sequences within this sample yield the same CDR3. V and J are TRBV26 and TRBJ2-5, with D unclear. The ends were cut back, 4 bases at V and 0 bases at J, with 8 bases in the middle. The germline CDR1 and CDR2 sequences are KGHPV and FQNQEV (reference sequence). The CDR3 contains 14 residues. CDR3 protein: CASSRTVNQDTQYF. Incomplete CDR3 DNA: TGTGCCAGCAGTCGGACGGTTAACCAAGACACCCAGTAC.